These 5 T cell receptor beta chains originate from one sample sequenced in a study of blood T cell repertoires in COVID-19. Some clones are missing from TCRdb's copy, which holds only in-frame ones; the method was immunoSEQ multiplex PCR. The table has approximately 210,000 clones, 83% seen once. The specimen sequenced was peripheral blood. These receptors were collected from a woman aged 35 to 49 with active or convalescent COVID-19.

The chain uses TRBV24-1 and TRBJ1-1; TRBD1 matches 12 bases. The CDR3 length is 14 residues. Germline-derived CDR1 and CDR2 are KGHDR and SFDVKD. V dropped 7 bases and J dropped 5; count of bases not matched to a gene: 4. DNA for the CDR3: TGTGCCACCAGGGGACAGGGGGCGGAGACTGAAGCTTTCTTT. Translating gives CATRGQGAETEAFF.

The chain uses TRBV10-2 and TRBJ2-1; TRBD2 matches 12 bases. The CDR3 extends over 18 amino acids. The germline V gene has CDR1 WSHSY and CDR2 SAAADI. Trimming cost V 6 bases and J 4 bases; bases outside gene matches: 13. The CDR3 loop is CASRDASGRAESYNEQFF. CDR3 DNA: TGCGCCAGCAGAGACGCTAGCGGGAGGGCGGAGTCGTACAATGAGCAGTTCTTC.

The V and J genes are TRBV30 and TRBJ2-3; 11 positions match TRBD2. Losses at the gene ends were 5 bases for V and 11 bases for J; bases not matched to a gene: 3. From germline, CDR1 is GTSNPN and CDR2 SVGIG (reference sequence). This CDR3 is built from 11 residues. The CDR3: CAWVAGGVQYF. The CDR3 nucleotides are TGTGCCTGGGTAGCGGGAGGGGTGCAGTATTTT.

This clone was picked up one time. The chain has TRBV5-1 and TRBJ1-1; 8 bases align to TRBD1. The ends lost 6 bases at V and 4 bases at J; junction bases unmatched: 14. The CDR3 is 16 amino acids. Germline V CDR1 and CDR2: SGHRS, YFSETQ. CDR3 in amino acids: CASIPDGTGRGTEAFF. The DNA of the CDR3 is TGCGCCAGCATCCCCGACGGGACAGGTCGAGGCACTGAAGCTTTCTTT.

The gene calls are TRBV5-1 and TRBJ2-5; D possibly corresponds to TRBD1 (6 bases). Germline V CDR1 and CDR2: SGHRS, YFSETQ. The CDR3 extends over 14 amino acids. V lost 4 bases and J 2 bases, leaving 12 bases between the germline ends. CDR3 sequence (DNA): TGCGCCAGCAGCCTAGGGACATTGCAAGAGACCCAGTACTTC. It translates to CASSLGTLQETQYF. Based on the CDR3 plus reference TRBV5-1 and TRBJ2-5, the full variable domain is KAGVTQTPRYLIKTRGQQVTLSCSPISGHRSVSWYQQTPGQGLQFLFEYFSETQRNKGNFPGRFSGRQFSNSRSEMNVSTLELGDSALYLCASSLGTLQETQYFGPGTRLLVL.